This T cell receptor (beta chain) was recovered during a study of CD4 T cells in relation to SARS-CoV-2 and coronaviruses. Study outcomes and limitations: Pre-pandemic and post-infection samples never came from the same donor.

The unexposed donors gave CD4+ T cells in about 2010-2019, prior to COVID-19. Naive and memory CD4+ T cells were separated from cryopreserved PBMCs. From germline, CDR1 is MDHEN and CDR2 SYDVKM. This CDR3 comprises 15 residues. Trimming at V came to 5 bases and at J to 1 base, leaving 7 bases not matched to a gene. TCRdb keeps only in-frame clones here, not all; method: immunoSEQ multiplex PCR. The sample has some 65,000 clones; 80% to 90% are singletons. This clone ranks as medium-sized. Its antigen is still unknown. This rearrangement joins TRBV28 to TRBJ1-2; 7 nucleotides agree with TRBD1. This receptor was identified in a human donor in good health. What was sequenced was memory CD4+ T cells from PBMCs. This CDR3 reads CASSRWTGLNYGYTF. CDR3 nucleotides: TGTGCCAGCAGTCGTTGGACAGGACTTAACTATGGCTACACCTTC.